This TCR beta chain was found in a study of OX40 agonist ivuxolimab in advanced cancers. Study context: While on treatment, patients had intravenous ivuxolimab at 0.01 to 10 mg/kg every 2 weeks. Participants, approximately 83% male, averaged approximately 60 years of age, ranging from roughly 20 to 85. Study results and caveats: Compared with others, partial responders at 0.1-3.0 mg/kg displayed clonal expansion among the lowest.

The V and J ends lost 2 bases and 5 bases respectively, with 9 bases between them. The CDR3 extends over 13 amino acids. The germline CDR1 and CDR2 sequences are SGHNT and YENEEA. TCRdb's table, derived via immunoSEQ multiplex PCR, lists solely in-frame clones and lacks some. In the table there are around 70,000 clones, over 80% of which are singletons. About this clone: Its antigen is unidentified.

The source is an adult with an advanced solid tumor such as melanoma, head and neck, liver or kidney cancer. This chain connects TRBV11-3 to TRBJ1-1; no clear D. The sequencing used CD4+ or CD8+ T cells sorted from blood, collected in a trial of the OX40 agonist ivuxolimab. CDR3 sequence (DNA): TGTGCCAGCAGCTTACGGGCGCTTACTGAAGCTTTCTTT. Residues: CASSLRALTEAFF.